The 15 T cell receptor beta chains in this list originate from one sample, sequenced in a study of post-analysis software for immune sequencing data (dated by TCRdb to the mid-2010s). Results and caveats for the whole study, not just this receptor: Patients showed significantly higher frequencies than controls for roughly five TRBV segments, among them TRBV5-6, TRBV5-1 and TRBV20-1.

Their recognized antigens are unknown. Libraries were prepared through PCR. Sequencing used an Illumina HiSeq 2500. Unique molecular identifiers were incorporated into TCR beta cDNA libraries to reduce PCR and sequencing biases. TCRdb ran its own pipeline on the public reads, namely fastp trimming at Q25 and MiXCR clone calling, and kept in-frame beta chains. Rows with a matching CDR3 protein are joined into one entry that keeps the most common DNA and genes. The sample data list roughly 800,000 distinct CDR3 sequences, and 46% of these were observed just once. 4.9% of the sample is taken by the ten largest. Sequenced sample: blood. These receptors all stem from a girl aged 10-17 years with multiple sclerosis.

This clonotype was counted only a few times. The chain links TRBV6-6 to TRBJ2-6; TRBD1 or TRBD2 may be the D gene (5 bases each). The CDR3 extends over 16 amino acids. The V and J ends lost 4 bases and 3 bases respectively, with 13 bases between them. Germline V gene data show CDR1 as MNHNY and CDR2 as SVGAGI (reference sequence). CDR3 nucleotide sequence: TGTGCCAGCAGTTGGGACGGACCTCTTGGGGCCAACGTCCTGACTTTC. Protein: CASSWDGPLGANVLTF.

This clonotype was seen many times. The V call is TRBV29-1, the J call TRBJ2-1, with D tentatively TRBD1 or TRBD2 (6 bases each). Looked up from germline, CDR1 is SQVTM and CDR2 is ANQGSEA. The CDR3 is 13 amino acids. With 4 bases removed from V and 3 bases from J, the gap between germline ends came to 10 bases. The chain's CDR3 is CSVAEGVYNEQFF. The CDR3 DNA follows: TGCAGCGTTGCGGAGGGGGTCTACAATGAGCAGTTCTTC.

V gene TRBV20-1 combines with J gene TRBJ2-3; 10 nucleotides align to TRBD2. Per the germline V gene, CDR1 is DFQATT and CDR2 is SNEGSKA (reference sequence). CDR3 length: 17 amino acids. V lost 5 bases to trimming and J lost 6 bases; unmatched junction nucleotides: 17. DNA for the CDR3: TGCAGTGCTTTCGGGACTAGCGAGAGCGCCGGGTTTGATACGCAGTATTTT. Translated: CSAFGTSESAGFDTQYF.

The chain joins TRBV20-1 to TRBJ2-5; 10 bases are shared with TRBD1. V lost 3 bases and J lost 11; bases outside the gene matches: 18. Germline lookup yields CDR1 DFQATT and CDR2 SNEGSKA (reference sequence). The CDR3 runs to 16 residues. This CDR3 is CSARGQGTTYWGEQYF. The CDR3 DNA sequence: TGCAGTGCTAGGGGACAGGGGACCACCTATTGGGGGGAGCAGTACTTC.

The table lists this clonotype with many counts. V usage is TRBV7-9 and J usage is TRBJ2-6, with TRBD1 as a possible D gene (5 bases). CDR1 SEHNR and CDR2 FQNEAQ come from the germline V gene (reference sequence). Trimming pared 5 bases from V and 6 bases from J, leaving 14 bases between. This CDR3 is built from 15 residues. The DNA for the CDR3 is TGTGCCAGCAGCCCTAGACAGTCCCAGGCCAACGTCCTGACTTTC. It encodes CASSPRQSQANVLTF. The whole variable domain, remainder taken from reference TRBV7-9 and TRBJ2-6, is DTGVSQNPRHKITKRGQNVTFRCDPISEHNRLYWYRQTLGQGPEFLTYFQNEAQLEKSRLLSDRFSAERPKGSFSTLEIQRTEQGDSAMYLCASSPRQSQANVLTFGAGSRLTVL.

The chain couples TRBV12-3 or TRBV12-4 to TRBJ2-6, with D unclear. This CDR3 spans 16 amino acids. With 3 bases removed from V and 2 bases from J, the gap between germline ends came to 11 bases. CDR3 sequence: CASSFPLGAGANVLTF. As DNA, the CDR3 is TGTGCCAGCAGTTTTCCCCTTGGGGCTGGGGCCAACGTCCTGACTTTC.

This chain joins TRBV24-1 and TRBJ2-7; D is uncertain. The CDR3 consists of 14 residues. The germline V gene has CDR1 KGHDR and CDR2 SFDVKD. Trimming stripped 4 bases from V and 0 bases from J, with 9 bases between. CDR3 residues: CATSDRGVSYEQYF. The CDR3 DNA reads TGTGCCACCAGTGACCGCGGAGTCTCCTACGAGCAGTACTTC.

This clonotype was counted a few times. This chain uses TRBV27 with TRBJ1-5, with D perhaps matching TRBD1 (6 bases). Trimming took 6 bases from V and 6 from J, leaving 15 bases between them. The CDR3 is made up of 14 amino acids. CDR1 MNHEY and CDR2 SMNVEV come from the germline V gene (reference sequence). The DNA of the CDR3 is TGTGCCAGCAGACTAACAGGGTTGATTCAGCCCCAGCATTTT. It translates to CASRLTGLIQPQHF.

This clonotype was detected only a few times. V gene TRBV5-6 combines with J gene TRBJ1-4, with 8 bases fitting TRBD1. This CDR3 has 16 amino acids. The junction had 7 bases not matched to a gene; V was cut back by 1 base and J by 5 bases. Germline CDR1 SGHDT, CDR2 YYEEEE. The CDR3 region is CASSLFVDRVNEKLFF. CDR3 nucleotide sequence: TGTGCCAGCAGCTTGTTCGTGGACAGGGTCAATGAAAAACTGTTTTTT.

J is TRBJ2-7 and V is TRBV11-2; the D is unclear. Germline-derived CDR1 and CDR2 are SGHAT and FQNNGV. The CDR3 runs 14 residues. V was trimmed by 1 base and J by 2 bases, leaving 9 bases between them. The CDR3 coding sequence is TGTGCCAGCAGCTTAGCGCCGGATACCTACGAGCAGTACTTC. Translated: CASSLAPDTYEQYF.

The table lists this clonotype with a few counts. The V call is TRBV20-1, the J call TRBJ2-7, with 7 bases that match TRBD1. Germline CDR1 DFQATT, CDR2 SNEGSKA (reference sequence). The V and J ends lost 7 bases and 4 bases, in that order; junction bases with no gene match: 10. The CDR3 sequence is 13 residues long. The CDR3 here is CSGQQGRGYEQYF. CDR3 DNA: TGCAGTGGTCAACAGGGGCGCGGGTACGAGCAGTACTTC.

This clonotype was counted only a few times. The chain carries TRBV6-1 and TRBJ2-1; 11 nucleotides align to TRBD2. Trimming cost V 6 bases and J 7 bases; bases outside gene matches: 8. The germline gives CDR1 MNHNS, CDR2 SASEGT. CDR3 length: 15 residues. The CDR3 spells CASSAIAGGTNEQFF. CDR3 bases: TGTGCCAGCAGCGCTATAGCGGGAGGGACAAATGAGCAGTTCTTC.

V usage is TRBV27 and J usage is TRBJ2-3; a possible D gene is TRBD1 (5 bases). Germline CDR1 is MNHEY and CDR2 is SMNVEV (reference sequence). The CDR3 consists of 17 residues. Deletions cut 5 bases from V and 5 bases from J, with 23 bases between. CDR3 sequence reads: CASSLSSSRGIKDTQYF. In DNA, the CDR3 is TGTGCCAGCAGTCTCTCCTCATCAAGGGGCATTAAAGATACGCAGTATTTT.

This clonotype was counted once. This chain uses TRBV28 with TRBJ1-5; D remains ambiguous. The length of the CDR3 is 12 residues. From germline, CDR1 is MDHEN and CDR2 SYDVKM. V was trimmed by 2 bases and J by 7 bases, leaving 6 bases between them. The CDR3 region has the DNA TGTGCCAGCAGTTTAACTAGACAGCCCCAGCATTTT. The encoded protein is CASSLTRQPQHF.

The chain couples TRBV20-1 to TRBJ2-4; 7 bases agree with TRBD2. The length of the CDR3 is 15 residues. V was clipped by 6 bases and J by 0 bases; unmatched bases: 8. The germline V gene has CDR1 DFQATT and CDR2 SNEGSKA (reference sequence). CDR3 in DNA: TGCAGTGCGATCGGACTAGGCTTAGCCAAAAACATTCAGTACTTC. Protein: CSAIGLGLAKNIQYF.